Following are 16 T cell receptor beta chains from one sample sequenced in a study of molecular identifiers for immune sequencing clone quantification. TCRdb reprocessed the PCR reads with MiXCR, giving one entry per CDR3 protein. The repertoire holds some 100,000 distinct CDR3 sequences, with about 35% as singletons. Sample: naive CD8+ T cells from blood, with Jurkat cell RNA spiked in. Described subset: FACS-sorted CD8+CD4-CCR7+CD45RA+ naive T cells. The receptors here all came from a human donor in good health. Some libraries in this study had Jurkat cell RNA spiked in.

This clonotype was seen only a few times. This chain connects TRBV6-2 or TRBV6-3 to TRBJ2-3; possibly TRBD1 for D (5 bases). Deletions cut 2 bases from V and 6 bases from J, with 12 bases between. CDR3 length: 14 residues. Per germline, CDR1 MNHEY and CDR2 SVGEGT. The CDR3 reads CASSYLAPGDTQYF. The CDR3 nucleotides are TGTGCCAGCAGTTACCTTGCCCCAGGGGATACGCAGTATTTT.

This clonotype was seen at least ten times. The rearrangement links TRBV12-5 to TRBJ2-7; a possible D gene is TRBD1 (6 bases). CDR3 length: 11 amino acids. Trimming removed 11 bases at V and 4 bases at J, with 12 bases between. CDR1 is LGHNT and CDR2 is FRNRAP in the germline V gene. The CDR3: CASAQGYEQYF. CDR3 bases: TGTGCTTCCGCCCAGGGGTACGAGCAGTACTTC.

V is TRBV21-1 and J is TRBJ2-3; TRBD1 was called by the table and not checked on the DNA. TRBV21-1 is an annotated pseudogene. The CDR3 runs 17 residues. CDR3 protein: CASSKEWGTSSTDTQYF. The DNA for the CDR3 is TGTGCCAGCAGCAAAGAGTGGGGGACATCTAGCACAGATACGCAGTATTTT.

Regarding this clonotype: A much larger clone differs by one base, so this may be a read error. This rearrangement joins TRBV28 to TRBJ1-6, with a tentative D call TRBD1 (6 bases). This CDR3 region has 15 residues. Trimming stripped 7 bases from V and 3 bases from J, with 13 bases between. Per germline, CDR1 MDHEN and CDR2 SYDVKM. The CDR3 loop reads CASKSGHFYNSPLHF. The CDR3 nucleotides are TGTGCCAGCAAATCGGGACACTTCTATAATTCACCCCTCCACTTT.

This clonotype was recorded many times. This rearrangement joins TRBV29-1 to TRBJ1-2, with D uncertain. CDR1 and CDR2 from the germline V gene are SQVTM and ANQGSEA. The CDR3 runs to 14 residues. Trimming removed 3 bases from V and 3 bases from J, with 14 bases in between. This chain's CDR3 is CSVDPRGGYYGYTF. The DNA of the CDR3 is TGCAGCGTTGACCCCCGTGGCGGTTACTATGGCTACACCTTC.

This clonotype was observed a single time. One base away lies a much larger clone, so this may be a sequencing read error. In DNA form, the CDR3 reads TGTGCCACCAGCAGACTCGCGGCGGGCGGCTCTAGGTTCAATGAGCAGTTCTTC. Its translation is CATSRLAAGGSRFNEQFF. The chain couples TRBV15 to TRBJ2-1; D might be TRBD2 (5 bases). Per the germline V gene, CDR1 is LNHNV and CDR2 is YYDKDF (reference sequence). The CDR3 length is 18 residues. Trimming stripped 2 bases from V and 6 bases from J, with 23 bases between.

The table lists this clonotype with many counts. The V and J genes are TRBV14 and TRBJ1-1, with D possibly matching TRBD1 (5 bases). Germline CDR1 is SGHDN and CDR2 is FVKESK. The germline V and J ends were trimmed by 4 bases and 4 bases, with 13 bases remaining between them. This CDR3 has 14 amino acids. CDR3 coding DNA: TGTGCCAGCAGCCTCCTTTGGGGGAGCACTGAAGCTTTCTTT. Protein product: CASSLLWGSTEAFF.

The J gene is TRBJ2-1, the V gene TRBV18; D ambiguous. Germline V CDR1 and CDR2: KGHSH, LQKENI. The CDR3 extends over 14 amino acids. The ends were cut back, 2 bases at V and 8 bases at J, with 13 bases in the middle. In DNA form, the CDR3 reads TGTGCCAGCTCACCAGTCCGAGGATCCGATGAGCAGTTCTTC. This gives the protein CASSPVRGSDEQFF.

This clonotype was seen repeatedly, ten times or more. The junction does not match germline at one end; this may be a read error. V and J are TRBV18 and TRBJ1-1; D is undetermined. The CDR3 runs 13 residues. Germline CDR1 KGHSH, CDR2 LQKENI. The CDR3 reads CASTPMWEPEAFF. CDR3 in DNA: TGTGCCAGCACACCAATGTGGGAACCTGAAGCTTTCTTT.

The table lists this clonotype with many counts. This sequence joins TRBV4-3 and TRBJ1-4; D is uncertain. The V end was cut by 0 bases, the J end by 4 bases, with 9 bases between. Per the germline V gene, CDR1 is LGHNA and CDR2 is YSLEER. This CDR3 has 15 residues. The CDR3 nucleotides are TGCGCCAGCAGCCAAGATCACGGTATTAATGAAAAACTGTTTTTT. Encoded protein: CASSQDHGINEKLFF.

Comments on this clonotype: The junction departs from germline at one end; a sequencing error may be responsible. The chain has TRBV6-2 or TRBV6-3 and TRBJ1-5, with 11 bases lining up with TRBD1. The CDR3 runs to 19 residues. Germline values: CDR1 MNHEY, CDR2 SVGEGT. The CDR3 nucleotides read TGTGCCAGCAGTTACGATACCGGACAGGGGGCGGGCGGCAATCAGCCCCCGCATTTT. This gives the protein CASSYDTGQGAGGNQPPHF.

As concerns this clonotype: A read error is likely, as this CDR3 ends without the conserved phenylalanine or tryptophan. This chain links TRBV6-2 or TRBV6-3 with TRBJ2-7; D might be TRBD2 (6 bases). CDR1 MNHEY and CDR2 SVGEGT come from the germline V gene. This CDR3 has 14 residues. V lost 5 bases and J lost 3, with 14 bases in between. The DNA for the CDR3 is TGTGCCAGCAGTAAAAGGGCGGGAAACTACGAGCAGTACATC. Translating gives CASSKRAGNYEQYI.

This clonotype showed up many times. The V and J genes are TRBV19 and TRBJ2-3; 11 bases map to TRBD2. Germline values: CDR1 LNHDA, CDR2 SQIVND (reference sequence). This CDR3 comprises 15 residues. V lost 3 bases and J lost 5; bases outside the gene matches: 4. The CDR3 DNA follows: TGTGCCAGTAGTATGACTAGCGGGACCGGAGATACGCAGTATTTT. It encodes CASSMTSGTGDTQYF.

This chain uses TRBV12-3 or TRBV12-4 with TRBJ2-5; D gene ambiguous. V lost 3 bases, J lost 5 bases, and 7 bases lay in between. The length of the CDR3 is 12 residues. The CDR3 nucleotides are TGTGCCAGCAGTTTTTCTAGGGAGACCCAGTACTTC. It codes for CASSFSRETQYF.

This clonotype was found many times. Written as DNA, the CDR3 is TGTGCCAGCAGTTTGACGACTAGCAGGTCCAATGAGCAGTTCTTC. Translating gives CASSLTTSRSNEQFF. The chain has TRBV28 and TRBJ2-1, with 7 bases fitting TRBD2. This CDR3 has 15 residues. The junction had 8 bases not matched to a gene; V was cut back by 3 bases and J by 6 bases. Per germline, CDR1 MDHEN and CDR2 SYDVKM.

The J gene is TRBJ2-7, the V gene TRBV2, with D possibly TRBD1 on 6 matching bases. The length of the CDR3 is 11 residues. In germline, CDR1 is SNHLY, CDR2 FYNNEI. The chain's CDR3 is CARGFGHEQYF. The CDR3 DNA follows: TGTGCGAGGGGGTTCGGTCACGAGCAGTACTTC.